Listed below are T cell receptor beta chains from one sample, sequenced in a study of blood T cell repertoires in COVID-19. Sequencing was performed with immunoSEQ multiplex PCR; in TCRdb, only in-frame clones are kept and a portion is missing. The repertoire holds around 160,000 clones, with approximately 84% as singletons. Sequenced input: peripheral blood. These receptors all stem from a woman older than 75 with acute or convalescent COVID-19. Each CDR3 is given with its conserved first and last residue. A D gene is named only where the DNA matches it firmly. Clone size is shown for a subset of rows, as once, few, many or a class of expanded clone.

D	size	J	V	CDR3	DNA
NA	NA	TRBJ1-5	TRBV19	CASGASGNQPQHF	TGTGCCAGTGGGGCATCGGGCAATCAGCCCCAGCATTTT
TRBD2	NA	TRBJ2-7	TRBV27	CASSAGRASDEQYF	TGTGCCAGCAGTGCTGGGAGGGCCAGCGACGAGCAGTACTTC
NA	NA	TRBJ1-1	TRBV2	CASRWGSTEAFF	TGTGCCAGCAGGTGGGGCTCCACTGAAGCTTTCTTT
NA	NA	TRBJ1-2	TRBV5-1	CASSTEGLGYGYTF	TGCGCCAGCAGCACCGAGGGCCTGGGGTATGGCTACACCTTC
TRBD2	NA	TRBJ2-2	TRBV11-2	CARGSGLAGSGELFF	TGTGCCAGGGGCTCGGGACTAGCGGGATCCGGGGAGCTGTTTTTT
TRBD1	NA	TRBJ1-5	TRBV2	CASSGTGGNQPQHF	TGTGCCAGCAGCGGGACAGGGGGCAATCAGCCCCAGCATTTT
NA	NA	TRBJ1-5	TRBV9	CASSVEPTGDQPQHF	TGTGCCAGCAGCGTAGAACCGACAGGAGATCAGCCCCAGCATTTT
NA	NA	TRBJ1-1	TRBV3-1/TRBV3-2	CASSHLTEEAFF	TGTGCCAGCAGCCACTTGACAGAAGAAGCTTTCTTT
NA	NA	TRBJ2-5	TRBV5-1	CASSLAAVWETQYF	TGCGCCAGCAGCCTTGCCGCGGTATGGGAGACCCAGTACTTC
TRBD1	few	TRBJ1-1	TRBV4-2	CASSQKTGTEAFF	TGTGCCAGCAGCCAGAAGACAGGGACTGAAGCTTTCTTT
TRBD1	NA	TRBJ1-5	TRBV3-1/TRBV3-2	CASSPTGTGGSQPQHF	TGTGCCAGCAGCCCTACCGGGACAGGTGGATCTCAGCCCCAGCATTTT
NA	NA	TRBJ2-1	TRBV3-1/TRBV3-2	CASSQVGDWSSYNEQFF	TGTGCCAGCAGCCAAGTCGGGGACTGGAGCTCCTACAATGAGCAGTTCTTC
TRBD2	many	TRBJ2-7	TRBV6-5	CASRNPAGAEQYF	TGTGCCAGCCGGAACCCAGCGGGGGCCGAGCAGTACTTC
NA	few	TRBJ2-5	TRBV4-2	CASSQSRVETQYF	TGTGCCAGCAGCCAATCGCGTGTGGAGACCCAGTACTTC
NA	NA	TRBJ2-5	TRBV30	CAGTHQETQYF	TGTGCCGGGACTCACCAAGAGACCCAGTACTTC
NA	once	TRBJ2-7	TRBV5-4	CASSRQAYEQYF	TGTGCCAGCAGTAGGCAGGCCTACGAGCAGTACTTC
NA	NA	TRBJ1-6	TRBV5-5	CASSLFEARRNSPLHF	TGTGCCAGCAGCTTGTTTGAGGCCCGGAGGAATTCACCCCTCCACTTT
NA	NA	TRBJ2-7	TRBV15	CATSREMDTPPLEQYF	TGTGCCACCAGCAGAGAAATGGACACCCCCCCTCTCGAGCAGTACTTC
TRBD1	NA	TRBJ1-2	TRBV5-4	CASSLALSGQGKDGYTF	TGTGCCAGCAGCTTGGCCTTATCGGGACAGGGGAAGGATGGCTACACCTTC